This T cell receptor beta chain was documented in a study of long-term antiretroviral therapy in people with HIV. Run at survey level, the immunoSEQ assay was version v3.0. Assay: immunoSEQ multiplex PCR; the TCRdb copy retains only in-frame clones and omits some. The sample has roughly 40,000 clones, about 94% seen once. The count of this clone is one. No antigen is known for it. Every specimen held between roughly 0.95-10 million cryopreserved PBMC. These were thawed and washed before DNA extraction. General observations from the study: All time points showed a repertoire dominated by clones expanded before ART. Once patients were on ART, diversity went higher but still fell short of transplant donor controls. In the period from the mid-2000s to the late 2010s, blood was collected, possibly under older ART regimens.

The germline V and J ends were trimmed by 1 base and 4 bases, with 12 bases remaining between them. The CDR3 runs 15 residues. CDR1 and CDR2 (germline): SGHKS, YYEKEE (reference sequence). This sample comprised unsorted PBMCs, obtained around 9.2 years after starting antiretroviral therapy. V and J are TRBV5-5 and TRBJ2-1; unclear D gene. This TCR was sampled from a man younger than 40 with HIV. The CDR3 nucleotides read TGTGCCAGCAGCTTGAGAAGCCCCGTTTACAATGAGCAGTTCTTC. It yields the protein CASSLRSPVYNEQFF.